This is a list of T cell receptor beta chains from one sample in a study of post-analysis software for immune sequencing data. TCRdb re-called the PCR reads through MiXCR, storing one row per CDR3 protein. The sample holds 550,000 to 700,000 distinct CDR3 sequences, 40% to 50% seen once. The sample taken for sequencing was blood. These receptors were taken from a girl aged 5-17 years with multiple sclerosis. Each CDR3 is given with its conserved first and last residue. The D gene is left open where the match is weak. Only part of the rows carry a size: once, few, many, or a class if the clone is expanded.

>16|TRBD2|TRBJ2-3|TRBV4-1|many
TGCGCCAGCAGCCAAGGAAATAGCGGGAGGGTAGATACGCAGTATTTT
CASSQGNSGRVDTQYF
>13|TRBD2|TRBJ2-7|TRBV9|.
TGTGCCAGCAGCCTCGGACTAGCGCACGAGCAGTACTTC
CASSLGLAHEQYF
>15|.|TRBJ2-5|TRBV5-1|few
TGCGCCAGCAGCTTGTCTCCGGGGGCGAGGGAGACCCAGTACTTC
CASSLSPGARETQYF
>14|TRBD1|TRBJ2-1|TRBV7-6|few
TGTGCCAGCAGCCCGTGGGACAGACACAATGAGCAGTTCTTC
CASSPWDRHNEQFF
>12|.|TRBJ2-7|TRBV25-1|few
TGTGCCAGCACCGTGGACGGATACGAGCAGTACTTC
CASTVDGYEQYF
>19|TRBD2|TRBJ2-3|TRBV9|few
TGTGCCAGCAGTGATCCAAAAAGCGGGGGGGCCGCTATCGGGGATACGCAGTATTTT
CASSDPKSGGAAIGDTQYF
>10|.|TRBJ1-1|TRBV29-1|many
TGCAGCGTGACGACGGGGGAAGCTTTCTTT
CSVTTGEAFF
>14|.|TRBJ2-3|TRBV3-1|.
TGTGCCAGCAGCTATACGACATCCACAGATACGCAGTATTTT
CASSYTTSTDTQYF
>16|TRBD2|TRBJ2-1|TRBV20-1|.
TGCAGTGCGCCCGGGAGAAGAGCGGGGGATATAAATGAGCAGTTCTTC
CSAPGRRAGDINEQFF
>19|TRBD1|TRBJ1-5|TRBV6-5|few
TGTGCCAGCAGTTACTCGACAGGGGGGGGGCCCTATAGCAATCAGCCCCAGCATTTT
CASSYSTGGGPYSNQPQHF
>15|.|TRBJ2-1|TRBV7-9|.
TGTGCCAGCAGCCAGGCCCTCGGGGATTACAATGAGCAGTTCTTC
CASSQALGDYNEQFF
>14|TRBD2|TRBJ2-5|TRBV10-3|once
TGTGCCACCCAACTAGCGGGGAAACAAGAGACCCAGTACTTC
CATQLAGKQETQYF